This TCR beta chain stems from a study of T-cell memory formation after mild COVID-19. Trimming removed 3 bases at V and 2 bases at J, with 7 bases between. This CDR3 spans 13 amino acids. Germline V lookup: CDR1 LGHNT, CDR2 FRNRAP. Each CDR3 protein gets one entry after TCRdb re-called the 5' RACE reads with MiXCR. Of roughly 150,000 distinct CDR3 sequences listed, roughly 15% were seen once; the top ten hold approximately 14%. V gene TRBV12-5 combines with J gene TRBJ1-2, with D unresolved. The TCR originated in an adult woman who had mild COVID-19 (a few samples of this study predate the infection). Cell type and time point are not known. Sequenced material: PBMCs or a T cell subset sorted from them (not recorded which). This CDR3 reads CASGFQENYGYTF. In nucleotides, the CDR3 is TGTGCTAGTGGTTTCCAGGAGAACTATGGCTACACCTTC. Looking up the rest from reference TRBV12-5 and TRBJ1-2 gives the full variable domain: DARVTQTPRHKVTEMGQEVTMRCQPILGHNTVFWYRQTMMQGLELLAYFRNRAPLDDSGMPKDRFSAEMPDATLATLKIQPSEPRDSAVYFCASGFQENYGYTFGSGTRLTVV.